The 14 T cell receptor beta chains reported below all come from one sample, sequenced in a study of blood T cells in healthy people across ages (dated by TCRdb to the mid-2010s). Library generation was performed with 5' RACE. Instrument used: Illumina HiSeq 2500. A second PCR of about 7 to 12 cycles was run with a J-beta primer mix and a sample-barcoded 5' primer. TCRdb redid the processing of the public reads, applying fastp at Q25 and MiXCR, and retained in-frame beta chains. Duplicate CDR3 protein sequences are folded into a single record with the most common DNA and genes. This sample gives some 930,000 distinct CDR3 sequences in total; just under 30% of them show up just once. The top ten clonotypes cover about 10% of the sample. Separately, the same data were catalogued under a study of T cells of mothers and their children.

The sample comprised blood. These receptors were taken from a middle-aged woman in good health.

This clonotype has a handful of counts. The genes are TRBV20-1 and TRBJ1-2, with unresolved D. Germline assignment: CDR1 DFQATT and CDR2 SNEGSKA (reference sequence). The V end lost 1 base, the J end lost 8 bases, and 26 bases lay between the germline ends. The CDR3 has 17 residues. CDR3 nucleotides: TGCAGTGCTAGAGTACTCGGGGTAGAATCAGCCCGTAGAGGCTACACCTTC. Protein product: CSARVLGVESARRGYTF.

The chain joins TRBV15 to TRBJ2-7, with 8 bases aligning to TRBD1. CDR3 size: 15 residues. V gave up 10 bases and J gave up 5 bases; unmatched junction bases: 16. The germline V gene has CDR1 LNHNV and CDR2 YYDKDF (reference sequence). For the CDR3, the DNA is TGTGCCATAGAGGGGCAGGGGGCTATCGGGAACGAGCAGTACTTC. Translated: CAIEGQGAIGNEQYF. Variable domain in full (rest from reference TRBV15 and TRBJ2-7): DAMVIQNPRYQVTQFGKPVTLSCSQTLNHNVMYWYQQKSSQAPKLLFHYYDKDFNNEADTPDNFQSRRPNTSFCFLDIRSPGLGDTAMYLCAIEGQGAIGNEQYFGPGTRLTVT.

The J gene is TRBJ1-5, the V gene TRBV19, with 8 bases that match TRBD1. J was trimmed by 1 base and V by 4 bases; bases with no gene match: 3. The CDR3 contains 15 residues. CDR1 is LNHDA and CDR2 is SQIVND in the germline V gene (reference sequence). This chain's CDR3 is CASSTGGLSNQPQHF. The CDR3 region has the DNA TGTGCCAGTAGTACAGGGGGCTTGAGCAATCAGCCCCAGCATTTT.

The V and J genes are TRBV9 and TRBJ2-5, with 7 bases fitting TRBD1. The CDR3 contains 16 residues. V lost 3 bases, J lost 1 base, and 9 bases stayed unmatched. Germline CDR1 and CDR2: SGDLS and YYNGEE. In nucleotides, the CDR3 is TGTGCCAGCAGCGAACGCCAAGGGGGCCTCCAAGAGACCCAGTACTTC. Amino acid sequence: CASSERQGGLQETQYF.

Here the CDR3 DNA reads TGTGCCAGCAGCTACGGAGGACGGCGCTCTGGAAACACCATATATTTT. This sequence encodes CASSYGGRRSGNTIYF. The chain combines TRBV7-9 with TRBJ1-3, with D unclear. Germline V CDR1 and CDR2: SEHNR, FQNEAQ (reference sequence). V lost 4 bases, J lost 0 bases, and 13 bases lay in between. The CDR3 spans 16 residues.

As concerns this clonotype: The missing conserved phenylalanine or tryptophan at the end of this CDR3 makes a read error likely. The rearrangement uses TRBV7-3 and TRBJ2-1, with a tentative D call TRBD1 (6 bases). Trimming removed 5 bases at V and 2 bases at J, with 13 bases between. The length of the CDR3 is 15 residues. Germline CDR1 SGHTA, CDR2 FQGTGA. The CDR3 reads CASSPQGTTYNEQFL. The CDR3 DNA reads TGTGCCAGCAGCCCACAGGGTACCACCTACAATGAGCAGTTCTTG.

Remarks on this clonotype: The CDR3 does not end in the conserved phenylalanine or tryptophan, so this is likely a read error. The V call is TRBV7-2, the J call TRBJ2-5; D unclear. The end of the DNA aligns better with TRBJ2-7, so the J call may be wrong. This CDR3 contains 13 residues. Germline V gives CDR1 SGHTA, CDR2 FQGNSA. CDR3 sequence (DNA): TGTGCCAGCAGCCGGATGTCCACCTACGAGCAGTACTGC. Amino acids: CASSRMSTYEQYC.

This clonotype was observed at least ten times. This chain connects TRBV10-3 to TRBJ2-4, with a tentative D call TRBD2 (7 bases). The CDR3 is 16 amino acids. Trimming removed 3 bases at V and 4 bases at J, with 16 bases between. Germline CDR1 is ENHRY and CDR2 is SYGVKD. This CDR3 reads CAISDPARGAKNIQYF. The CDR3 DNA follows: TGTGCCATCAGTGACCCCGCCCGGGGGGCGAAAAACATTCAGTACTTC.

In this sample, this clonotype turned up a few times. The chain is built from TRBV20-1 and TRBJ2-5, with D tentatively TRBD2 (6 bases). Germline V gives CDR1 DFQATT, CDR2 SNEGSKA (reference sequence). Trimming cost V 6 bases and J 5 bases, with 31 bases left between them. The CDR3 is 18 residues long. The CDR3 region is CSAKTSSQRLEPPETQYF. The CDR3 nucleotides are TGCAGTGCGAAGACCTCCTCACAACGACTAGAGCCCCCCGAGACCCAGTACTTC.

This clonotype was observed many times. The chain links TRBV7-9 to TRBJ2-1; 8 nucleotides agree with TRBD2. The CDR3 loop spans 15 amino acids. With 3 bases clipped from V and 0 bases from J, the junction kept 1 base outside the gene matches. CDR1 and CDR2 from the germline V gene are SEHNR and FQNEAQ (reference sequence). The chain's CDR3 is CASSFGGDSYNEQFF. The CDR3 coding sequence is TGTGCCAGCAGCTTCGGGGGGGACTCCTACAATGAGCAGTTCTTC. Complete variable domain (other parts from reference TRBV7-9 and TRBJ2-1): DTGVSQNPRHKITKRGQNVTFRCDPISEHNRLYWYRQTLGQGPEFLTYFQNEAQLEKSRLLSDRFSAERPKGSFSTLEIQRTEQGDSAMYLCASSFGGDSYNEQFFGPGTRLTVL.

J is TRBJ1-5 and V is TRBV5-1; D might be TRBD1 (6 bases). The germline CDR1 and CDR2 sequences are SGHRS and YFSETQ. V lost 1 base and J 6 bases, leaving 11 bases between the germline ends. CDR3 length: 14 residues. This CDR3 is CASSLNEGGQPQHF. The CDR3 nucleotides are TGCGCCAGCAGCTTGAATGAAGGGGGTCAGCCCCAGCATTTT.

The chain employs TRBV5-1 and TRBJ2-7, with 9 bases aligning to TRBD1. Trimming removed 4 bases from V and 4 bases from J; junction bases left unmatched: 6. Germline lookup yields CDR1 SGHRS and CDR2 YFSETQ. This CDR3 has 14 residues. CDR3 sequence reads: CASSITGTGYEQYF. The CDR3 DNA sequence: TGCGCCAGCAGCATAACCGGGACAGGGTACGAGCAGTACTTC.

The DNA for the CDR3 is TGCAGTGCTTTATCACGGACTAGCGGGGGGAGTAATGAGCAGTTCTTC. Translation: CSALSRTSGGSNEQFF. V is TRBV20-1 and J is TRBJ2-1; 14 bases align to TRBD2. This CDR3 has 16 amino acids. The germline V gene encodes CDR1 DFQATT and CDR2 SNEGSKA (reference sequence). The ends lost 5 bases at V and 7 bases at J; junction bases unmatched: 10.

The chain combines TRBV7-9 with TRBJ1-1; D is possibly TRBD1 (5 bases). This CDR3 region has 15 residues. V was clipped by 2 bases and J by 1 base, with 11 bases between them. CDR1 is SEHNR, CDR2 FQNEAQ, per germline (reference sequence). The CDR3, as DNA: TGTGCCAGCAGCTTATGGACAAGCCCGAACACTGAAGCTTTCTTT. As protein: CASSLWTSPNTEAFF.